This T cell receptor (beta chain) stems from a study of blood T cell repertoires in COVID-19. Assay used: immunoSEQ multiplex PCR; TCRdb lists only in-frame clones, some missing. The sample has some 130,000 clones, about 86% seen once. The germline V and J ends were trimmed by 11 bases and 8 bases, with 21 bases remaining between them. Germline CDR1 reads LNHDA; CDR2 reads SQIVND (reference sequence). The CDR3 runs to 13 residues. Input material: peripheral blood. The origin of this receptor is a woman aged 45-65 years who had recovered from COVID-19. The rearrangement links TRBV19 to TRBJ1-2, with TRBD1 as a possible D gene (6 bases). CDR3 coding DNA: TGTGCCTGCCGACCTGGACAGCCCGGGGGCTACACCTTC. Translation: CACRPGQPGGYTF.